A single sample gave rise to the 21 T cell receptor beta chains below, sequenced in a study of blood T cell repertoires in COVID-19. TCRdb's copy holds only in-frame clones and misses some; the assay was immunoSEQ multiplex PCR. The data contain more than 100,000 clones, around 83% of them singletons. The material sequenced was peripheral blood. The receptors were gathered from a woman aged 45 to 65 with acute or convalescent COVID-19.

The V gene is TRBV6-5, the J gene TRBJ1-1; D possibly corresponds to TRBD1 (6 bases). The ends were cut back, 4 bases at V and 8 bases at J, with 14 bases in the middle. Germline V gene data show CDR1 as MNHEY and CDR2 as SVGAGI. This CDR3 comprises 13 residues. In DNA form, the CDR3 reads TGTGCCAGCAGTTTAACAGGGTCGTCCGAAGCTTTCTTT. Its protein is CASSLTGSSEAFF.

This clone occurred a few times. The rearrangement links TRBV5-1 to TRBJ2-7, with TRBD2 matching over 7 bases. This CDR3 spans 14 amino acids. With 1 base clipped from V and 2 bases from J, the junction kept 3 bases outside the gene matches. In germline, CDR1 is SGHRS, CDR2 YFSETQ. CDR3 protein: CASSLSLAAYEQYF. CDR3 nucleotides: TGCGCCAGCAGCTTGAGCCTAGCGGCCTACGAGCAGTACTTC.

The chain couples TRBV4-1 to TRBJ1-2; 12 nucleotides match TRBD1. This CDR3 is 18 amino acids long. CDR1 and CDR2 from the germline V gene are MGHRA and YSYEKL. V lost 0 bases to trimming and J lost 7 bases; unmatched junction nucleotides: 12. The CDR3, as DNA: TGCGCCAGCAGCCAAGATTTAAGGATGGGACAGGGGGCCGGTGGCTACACCTTC. This codes for CASSQDLRMGQGAGGYTF.

The chain has TRBV19 and TRBJ2-1; tentatively, D is TRBD1 (5 bases). The CDR3 runs to 14 residues. V was trimmed by 3 bases and J by 6 bases, leaving 12 bases between them. The germline V gene encodes CDR1 LNHDA and CDR2 SQIVND (reference sequence). The CDR3 reads CASSIGFGANEQFF. CDR3 DNA: TGTGCCAGTAGTATTGGGTTTGGGGCCAATGAGCAGTTCTTC. Looking up the rest from reference TRBV19 and TRBJ2-1 gives the full variable domain: DGGITQSPKYLFRKEGQNVTLSCEQNLNHDAMYWYRQDPGQGLRLIYYSQIVNDFQKGDIAEGYSVSREKKESFPLTVTSAQKNPTAFYLCASSIGFGANEQFFGPGTRLTVL.

V is TRBV19 and J is TRBJ1-2; D is possibly TRBD1 (5 bases). V lost 7 bases, J lost 4 bases, and 13 bases lay in between. The CDR3 is made up of 13 amino acids. The germline V gene encodes CDR1 LNHDA and CDR2 SQIVND (reference sequence). CDR3 nucleotide sequence: TGTGCCAGTATGCGTGGGGCCCCCTATGGCTACACCTTC. Amino acid sequence: CASMRGAPYGYTF.

The chain is built from TRBV9 and TRBJ1-2; TRBD1 matches at 9 bases. J lost 8 bases, V lost 3 bases, and 14 bases had no gene match. There are 16 residues in the CDR3. Per the germline V gene, CDR1 is SGDLS and CDR2 is YYNGEE. CDR3 region: CASSEGLQGATLGYTF. The CDR3, as DNA: TGTGCCAGCAGCGAGGGACTACAGGGGGCTACCTTAGGCTACACCTTC.

This chain uses TRBV9 with TRBJ1-5; D perhaps matches TRBD1 (5 bases). The germline gives CDR1 SGDLS, CDR2 YYNGEE. V was clipped by 3 bases and J by 5 bases, with 15 bases between them. This CDR3 region has 15 residues. The CDR3, as DNA: TGTGCCAGCAGCGGGGGTCAGGGAGGGGATCAGCCCCAGCATTTT. Its translation: CASSGGQGGDQPQHF.

The chain employs TRBV9 and TRBJ2-2; perhaps TRBD2 as D (6 bases). Per germline, CDR1 SGDLS and CDR2 YYNGEE. The CDR3 runs to 16 residues. Trimming pared 0 bases from V and 3 bases from J, leaving 12 bases between. This chain's CDR3 is CASSVEEGRYTGELFF. CDR3 nucleotides: TGTGCCAGCAGCGTAGAGGAGGGGCGTTACACCGGGGAGCTGTTTTTT.

The chain is built from TRBV6-1 and TRBJ1-5; possible D gene TRBD1, 5 bases. V lost 3 bases and J lost 4, with 13 bases in between. The CDR3 has 15 amino acids. Germline assignment: CDR1 MNHNS and CDR2 SASEGT. The CDR3 spells CASSEGGLGNQPQHF. Written as DNA, the CDR3 is TGTGCCAGCAGTGAGGGGGGACTCGGTAATCAGCCCCAGCATTTT.

The table lists this clone with a few counts. The gene calls are TRBV15 and TRBJ1-3; D is ambiguous. Trimming removed 1 base from V and 0 bases from J, with 10 bases in between. The CDR3 totals 16 residues. Germline lookup yields CDR1 LNHNV and CDR2 YYDKDF (reference sequence). CDR3 protein: CATSRGSGTSGNTIYF. Written as DNA, the CDR3 is TGTGCCACCAGCAGAGGATCGGGAACCTCTGGAAACACCATATATTTT. The variable domain in full, completed from reference TRBV15 and TRBJ1-3, reads DAMVIQNPRYQVTQFGKPVTLSCSQTLNHNVMYWYQQKSSQAPKLLFHYYDKDFNNEADTPDNFQSRRPNTSFCFLDIRSPGLGDTAMYLCATSRGSGTSGNTIYFGEGSWLTVV.

The chain joins TRBV5-1 to TRBJ1-2; 11 positions agree with TRBD1. The CDR3 runs to 14 residues. In germline, CDR1 is SGHRS, CDR2 YFSETQ. V was clipped by 4 bases and J by 5 bases; unmatched bases: 4. The CDR3 DNA reads as TGCGCCAGCAGCCCCGGGACAGGGGGTTATGGCTACACCTTC. Protein: CASSPGTGGYGYTF.

The rearrangement joins TRBV2 to TRBJ2-1; D gene uncertain. The germline CDR1 and CDR2 sequences are SNHLY and FYNNEI. Trimming removed 6 bases from V and 8 bases from J, with 8 bases in between. The CDR3 covers 11 residues. The CDR3 DNA reads as TGTGCCAGCAGCCTAAGCTATGAGCAGTTCTTC. The encoded protein is CASSLSYEQFF.

The chain uses TRBV19 and TRBJ1-2; D remains unclear. V lost 3 bases to trimming and J lost 1 base, with 9 bases between them. The CDR3 is 14 amino acids. Looked up from germline, CDR1 is LNHDA and CDR2 is SQIVND (reference sequence). The CDR3 loop is CASSIPSGNYGYTF. Here the CDR3 DNA reads TGTGCCAGTAGTATCCCGTCGGGTAACTATGGCTACACCTTC.

The J gene is TRBJ1-2, the V gene TRBV25-1; weak D call: TRBD1 (5 bases). Germline loops: CDR1 MGHDK, CDR2 SYGVNS. Deletions cut 5 bases from V and 5 bases from J, with 21 bases between. The CDR3 contains 16 residues. The CDR3 DNA sequence: TGTGCCAGCAGTTCCCAGGGAGGCAAGGCACCTTATGGCTACACCTTC. Encoded protein: CASSSQGGKAPYGYTF.

This clone was detected only a few times. CDR3 DNA sequence: TGTGCCAGCAGGTTACAGGGGTCTTCTTCACCCCTCCACTTT. It codes for CASRLQGSSSPLHF. The chain has TRBV6-5 and TRBJ1-6; TRBD1 aligns across 7 bases. In germline, CDR1 is MNHEY, CDR2 SVGAGI. Unmatched junction bases numbered 8, after V lost 6 bases and J lost 9 bases. This CDR3 spans 14 amino acids.

The CDR3: CASSQGTGRGYTF. The DNA for the CDR3 is TGTGCCAGCAGCCAAGGGACAGGCAGAGGCTACACCTTC. The chain is built from TRBV3-1 (or the pseudogene TRBV3-2) and TRBJ1-2, with 7 bases aligning to TRBD1. The CDR3 sequence is 13 residues long. Germline V lookup: CDR1 LGHDT, CDR2 YNNKEL (reference sequence). V gave up 1 base and J gave up 8 bases; unmatched junction bases: 4.

The CDR3 nucleotides are TGTGCCAGTAGTAATAGCGGGGGCCACACAGATACGCAGTATTTT. Its translation: CASSNSGGHTDTQYF. This sequence joins TRBV19 and TRBJ2-3; 9 nucleotides line up with TRBD2. Looked up from germline, CDR1 is LNHDA and CDR2 is SQIVND (reference sequence). V shed 4 bases and J 2 bases; nucleotides not matched to a gene: 4. The CDR3 is 15 residues long.

This sequence joins TRBV27 and TRBJ1-1, with 8 bases fitting TRBD1. This CDR3 spans 17 amino acids. Trimming at V came to 3 bases and at J to 3 bases, leaving 12 bases not matched to a gene. The germline V gene encodes CDR1 MNHEY and CDR2 SMNVEV (reference sequence). The CDR3 nucleotides read TGTGCCAGCAGTTTGTACAGGGGGGAGGCTGGGGACACTGAAGCTTTCTTT. It yields the protein CASSLYRGEAGDTEAFF.

In this sample, this clone turned up once. The V call is TRBV15, the J call TRBJ2-3, with 9 bases fitting TRBD1. CDR3 length: 15 residues. The J segment lost 0 bases and the V segment lost 4 bases, leaving 2 bases of the junction unmatched. The germline CDR1 and CDR2 sequences are LNHNV and YYDKDF (reference sequence). CDR3 amino acids: CATSTGTGSTDTQYF. The CDR3 region has the DNA TGTGCCACCAGCACCGGGACAGGGAGCACAGATACGCAGTATTTT.

V usage is TRBV6-2 or TRBV6-3 and J usage is TRBJ2-7; TRBD1 matches 7 bases. Germline trimming cut 6 bases from V and 4 bases from J; bases unmatched to any gene: 12. The CDR3 length is 15 residues. In germline, CDR1 is MNHEY, CDR2 SVGEGT. CDR3 loop: CASSRRQGITYEQYF. The DNA of the CDR3 is TGTGCCAGCAGCCGCCGACAGGGTATAACTTACGAGCAGTACTTC.

This chain joins TRBV28 and TRBJ2-2; possible D gene TRBD1, 6 bases. CDR1 MDHEN and CDR2 SYDVKM come from the germline V gene. The CDR3 spans 14 residues. Trimming took off 8 bases at V and 1 base at J, with 11 bases between the two ends. The CDR3 nucleotides are TGTGCCAGCCGGGGACAAATGAACACCGGGGAGCTGTTTTTT. Protein: CASRGQMNTGELFF.